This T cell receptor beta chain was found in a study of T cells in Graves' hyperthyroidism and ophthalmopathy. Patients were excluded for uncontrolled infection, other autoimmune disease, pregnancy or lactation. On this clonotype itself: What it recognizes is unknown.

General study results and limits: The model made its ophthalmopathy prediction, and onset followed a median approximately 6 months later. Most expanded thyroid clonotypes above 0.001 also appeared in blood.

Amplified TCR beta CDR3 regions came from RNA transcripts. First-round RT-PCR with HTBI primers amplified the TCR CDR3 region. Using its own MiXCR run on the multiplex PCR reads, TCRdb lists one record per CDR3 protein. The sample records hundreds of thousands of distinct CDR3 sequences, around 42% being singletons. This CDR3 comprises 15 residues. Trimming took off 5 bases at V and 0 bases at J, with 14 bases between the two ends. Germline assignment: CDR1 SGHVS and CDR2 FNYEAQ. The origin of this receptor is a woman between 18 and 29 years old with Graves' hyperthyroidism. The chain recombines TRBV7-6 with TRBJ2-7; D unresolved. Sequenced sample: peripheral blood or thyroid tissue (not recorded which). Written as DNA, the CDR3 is TGTGCCAGCAGCCCGATCCCCATGAGCTCCTACGAGCAGTACTTC. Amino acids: CASSPIPMSSYEQYF. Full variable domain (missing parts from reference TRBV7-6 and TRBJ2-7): GAGVSQSPRYKVTKRGQDVALRCDPISGHVSLYWYRQALGQGPEFLTYFNYEAQQDKSGLPNDRFSAERPEGSISTLTIQRTEQRDSAMYRCASSPIPMSSYEQYFGPGTRLTVT.